This T cell receptor beta chain was obtained from a study of blood T cell repertoires in COVID-19. The CDR3 is 17 amino acids. The V and J ends lost 7 bases and 2 bases, in that order; junction bases with no gene match: 12. Germline V gene sequence: CDR1 SGHTA, CDR2 FQGNSA. Sequenced by immunoSEQ multiplex PCR; TCRdb stores in-frame clones only, minus some. The top ten hold under 0.4% of the sample, which has fewer than 50,000 clones, roughly 92% seen once. Sequenced material: peripheral blood. The rearrangement joins TRBV7-2 to TRBJ2-2; 8 bases match TRBD2. The clonotype was recovered from a man aged 50-59 years with COVID-19, enrolled during active disease. CDR3 region: CASTSAGGSVNTGELFF. CDR3 DNA: TGTGCCAGCACCTCGGCGGGGGGATCTGTTAACACCGGGGAGCTGTTTTTT.